Reported below is one T cell receptor (beta chain). This entry comes from a study of cytomegalovirus exposure and HLA in healthy donors. The study ran its PCR with 60 Vbeta and 13 Jbeta primers. TCRdb's table, derived via immunoSEQ multiplex PCR, lists solely in-frame clones and lacks some. The sample contains more than 90,000 clones, about 75% of which appear only once. The CDR3 consists of 15 residues. V lost 4 bases and J lost 4, with 17 bases in between. Germline lookup yields CDR1 SGDLS and CDR2 YYNGEE. This receptor was obtained from a man aged 35-49 years in good health and CMV-seropositive. The sample comprised PBMCs. The V and J genes are TRBV9 and TRBJ1-1; tentatively, D is TRBD1 (6 bases). The CDR3 bases are TGTGCCAGCAGCCTTGGGGGGGGGCTAGGCACTGAAGCTTTCTTT. It codes for CASSLGGGLGTEAFF.